Listed below are T cell receptor beta chains from one sample, sequenced in a study of PD-1 blockade in classical Hodgkin lymphoma. TCRdb's copy holds only in-frame clones and misses some; the assay was immunoSEQ multiplex PCR. The sample holds 90,000 or so clones; 78% are singletons and the top ten take roughly 10%. Sequencing used peripheral blood mononuclear cells (PBMCs), obtained before the fourth cycle of nivolumab. Every receptor here comes from a human donor with classical Hodgkin lymphoma. Both conserved end residues are part of each CDR3. The D gene is left open where the match is weak. Expanded clones get a size class; other rows say once, few or many, or leave the size out.

j_call | v_call | d_call | clone_size | cdr3_nt | cdr3_aa
TRBJ2-7 | TRBV7-9 | . | . | TGTGCCAGCAGCCTTTGGGGTGCGGACTACGAGCAGTACTTC | CASSLWGADYEQYF
TRBJ2-1 | TRBV27 | TRBD2 | . | TGTGCCAGCAGCAGACTAGCGGGAGGGGTCAGCAATGAGCAGTTCTTC | CASSRLAGGVSNEQFF
TRBJ2-3 | TRBV5-1 | TRBD1 | . | TGCGCCAGCAGCTCGGACAGGGGGATAACAGATACGCAGTATTTT | CASSSDRGITDTQYF
TRBJ2-7 | TRBV7-6 | TRBD1 | few | TGTGCCAGCAGGCGGACAGGGACCTCCTACGAGCAGTACTTC | CASRRTGTSYEQYF
TRBJ2-7 | TRBV6-1 | . | . | TGTGCCAGCAGCGCCGGGACATCACCCTACGAGCAGTACTTC | CASSAGTSPYEQYF
TRBJ2-3 | TRBV6-1 | . | . | TGTGCCAGCAGTCCTTTCTGGACAGATACGCAGTATTTT | CASSPFWTDTQYF
TRBJ2-2 | TRBV5-1 | . | many | TGCGCCAGCAGCTTGGAGCCTGGCACCGGGGAGCTGTTTTTT | CASSLEPGTGELFF
TRBJ2-3 | TRBV19 | . | . | TGTGCCAGTAGTATGGCTGTCACAGATACGCAGTATTTT | CASSMAVTDTQYF
TRBJ1-2 | TRBV5-4 | . | . | TGTGCCAGCAGCTCTCGGCAGACAGAGGGTGGCTACACCTTC | CASSSRQTEGGYTF
TRBJ2-3 | TRBV5-1 | . | . | TGCGCCAGCAGCTACGACCCGAACTTTCTCACAGATACGCAGTATTTT | CASSYDPNFLTDTQYF
TRBJ2-3 | TRBV19 | TRBD2 | . | TGTGCCAGGGAGAATAGCGGGCGGACTCCTGATCACACAGATACGCAGTATTTT | CARENSGRTPDHTDTQYF
TRBJ2-1 | TRBV5-1 | . | . | TGCGCCAGCAGCTTGGGCCTACTAGGCTCCTACAATGAGCAGTTCTTC | CASSLGLLGSYNEQFF
TRBJ1-2 | TRBV2 | . | . | TGTGCCAGCACCCAAGACAGAGGCCCTAACTATGGCTACACCTTC | CASTQDRGPNYGYTF
TRBJ2-3 | TRBV5-4 | . | . | TGTGCCAGCAGCTTGGGTGGTGGGAGCACAGATACGCAGTATTTT | CASSLGGGSTDTQYF
TRBJ2-2 | TRBV10-2 | TRBD2 | . | TGCGCCAGCAGGTCGGGACTAGCGGGGGGGCCGGGCACCGGGGAGCTGTTTTTT | CASRSGLAGGPGTGELFF
TRBJ1-3 | TRBV7-9 | TRBD1 | once | TGTGCCAGCAGCTTCCTGACAGGGATCGGAAACACCATATATTTT | CASSFLTGIGNTIYF
TRBJ2-2 | TRBV5-1 | . | . | TGCGCCAGCAGCTTTGGGGGCGCGGACACCGGGGAGCTGTTTTTT | CASSFGGADTGELFF
TRBJ1-3 | TRBV7-3 | . | few | TGTGCCAGCAGCCCTGGACAGAACCCTAGCTCTGGAAACACCATATATTTT | CASSPGQNPSSGNTIYF
TRBJ2-7 | TRBV19 | TRBD2 | . | TGTGCCAGTAGTAGCGTCGGCCCCACTAGCGGGAGGGACTACGAGCAGTACTTC | CASSSVGPTSGRDYEQYF
TRBJ2-7 | TRBV21-1 | . | . | TGTGCCAGCAGCAAGAAAGGGGGGGACGGCGAGCAGTACTTC | CASSKKGGDGEQYF
TRBJ1-6 | TRBV6-1 | . | . | TGTGCCAGCGGAGGGGAAAGGGACTCGAGCTCACCCCTCCACTTT | CASGGERDSSSPLHF
TRBJ2-5 | TRBV6-5 | . | . | TGTGCCAGCAGTTACTCCCCCACCCAAGAGACCCAGTACTTC | CASSYSPTQETQYF
TRBJ2-7 | TRBV5-1 | TRBD2 | few | TGCGCCAGCAGCCCCGGGACTAGCGGCTACGAGCAGTACTTC | CASSPGTSGYEQYF
TRBJ2-1 | TRBV7-2 | TRBD2 | once | TGTGCCAGCAGCTTCTCCGGGACTAGTAGTGGTGAGCAGTTCTTC | CASSFSGTSSGEQFF
TRBJ2-7 | TRBV19 | TRBD2 | . | TGTGCCAGTAGTTTCGGGACTAGCGATTACGAGCAGTACTTC | CASSFGTSDYEQYF
TRBJ1-1 | TRBV19 | . | . | TGTGCCAGTAGTCTCCTCAGGGCGAACACTGAAGCTTTCTTT | CASSLLRANTEAFF
TRBJ2-4 | TRBV2 | . | . | TGTGCCAGCAAAGCGGACGAAAACATTCAGTACTTC | CASKADENIQYF
TRBJ2-7 | TRBV7-3 | TRBD1 | . | TGTGCCAGCAGCCCTGCAGGGGGTAGTTCCTACGAGCAGTACTTC | CASSPAGGSSYEQYF
TRBJ1-2 | TRBV19 | . | . | TGTGCCAGTAGCCCAGTCGTAGGCTATGGCTACACCTTC | CASSPVVGYGYTF
TRBJ2-2 | TRBV4-2 | TRBD1 | . | TGTGCCAGCAGCCTCCGACAGGGAAGGGACACCGGGGAGCTGTTTTTT | CASSLRQGRDTGELFF
TRBJ1-3 | TRBV5-4 | . | . | TGTGCCAGCAGCTTGGGAGGGGTTACAGGGAGCTCTGGAAACACCATATATTTT | CASSLGGVTGSSGNTIYF
TRBJ2-7 | TRBV7-2 | TRBD2 | once | TGTGCCAGCAGCAGACTAGCGGACGAGCAGTACTTC | CASSRLADEQYF
TRBJ1-1 | TRBV9 | TRBD1 | . | TGTGCCAGCAGCGGGCGGACAGGGTCTACTGAAGCTTTCTTT | CASSGRTGSTEAFF
TRBJ1-5 | TRBV7-8 | . | . | TGTGCCAGCAGCTTAGCGCGGACCCTGAATCAGCCCCAGCATTTT | CASSLARTLNQPQHF
TRBJ2-7 | TRBV27 | TRBD2 | few | TGTGCCAGCAGTTTATCGGGAGGGAGCTCCTACGAGCAGTACTTC | CASSLSGGSSYEQYF
TRBJ2-3 | TRBV4-2 | TRBD1 | . | TGTGCCAGCAGCCAAGTGGGACAGGGAGGCACAGATACGCAGTATTTT | CASSQVGQGGTDTQYF
TRBJ1-2 | TRBV7-9 | . | . | TGTGCCAGCAGCCCCCACGGGGCGGATTATGGCTACACCTTC | CASSPHGADYGYTF
TRBJ1-6 | TRBV27 | TRBD1 | . | TGTGCCAGCAGTTTAGGGGACAGGGGGTATAATTCACCCCTCCACTTT | CASSLGDRGYNSPLHF
TRBJ2-7 | TRBV7-2 | . | . | TGTGCCAGCAGCCTAGCCAACCCCCCCTACGAGCAGTACTTC | CASSLANPPYEQYF
TRBJ1-1 | TRBV5-1 | TRBD1 | . | TGCGCCAGTAGGGACAGTCCACGTGAAGCTTTCTTT | CASRDSPREAFF
TRBJ1-1 | TRBV6-5 | . | . | TGTGCCAGCAGTTACGCCAGGGGGAACACTGAAGCTTTCTTT | CASSYARGNTEAFF
TRBJ2-5 | TRBV6-7 | TRBD2 | . | TGTGCCAGCAGTCCGACTAGCGGGGGAAAGACCCAGTACTTC | CASSPTSGGKTQYF
TRBJ1-2 | TRBV6-1 | . | . | TGTGCCAGCAGTGAAAGGACAGTCTACTATGGCTACACCTTC | CASSERTVYYGYTF
TRBJ2-5 | TRBV11-3 | . | . | TGTGCCAGCAGCTTATCAACGGGAGCTAGAGAGACCCAGTACTTC | CASSLSTGARETQYF
TRBJ1-4 | TRBV6-1 | TRBD1 | . | TGTGCCAGCCTGGACAGGGGGAGAGAAAAACTGTTTTTT | CASLDRGREKLFF
TRBJ2-5 | TRBV7-3 | . | . | TGTGCCAGCAGCTTAACGTCGGGAGAGACCCAGTACTTC | CASSLTSGETQYF
TRBJ1-6 | TRBV2 | . | . | TGTGCCAGCAGTTTACACGGTTCACCCCTCCACTTT | CASSLHGSPLHF
TRBJ1-5 | TRBV10-3 | . | . | TGTGCCATCAGTGAGTCGGTGGGGAGCAATCAGCCCCAGCATTTT | CAISESVGSNQPQHF